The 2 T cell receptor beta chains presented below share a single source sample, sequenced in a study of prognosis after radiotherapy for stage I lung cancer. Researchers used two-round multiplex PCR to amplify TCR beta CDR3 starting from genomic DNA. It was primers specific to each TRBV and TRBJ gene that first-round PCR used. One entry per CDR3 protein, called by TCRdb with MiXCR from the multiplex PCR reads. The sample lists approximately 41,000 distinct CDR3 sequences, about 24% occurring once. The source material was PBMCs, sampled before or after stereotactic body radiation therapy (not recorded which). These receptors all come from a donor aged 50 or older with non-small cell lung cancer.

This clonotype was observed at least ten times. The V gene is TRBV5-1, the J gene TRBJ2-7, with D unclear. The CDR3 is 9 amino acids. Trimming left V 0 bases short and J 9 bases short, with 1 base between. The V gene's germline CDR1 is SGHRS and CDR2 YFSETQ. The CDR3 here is CASSLGQYF. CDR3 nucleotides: TGCGCCAGCAGCTTGGGGCAGTACTTC.

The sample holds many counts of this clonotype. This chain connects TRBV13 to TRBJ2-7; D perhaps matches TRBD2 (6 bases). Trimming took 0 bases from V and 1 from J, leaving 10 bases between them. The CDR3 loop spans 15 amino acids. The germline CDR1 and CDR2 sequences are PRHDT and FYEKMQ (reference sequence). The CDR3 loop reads CASSLGRDLSYEQYF. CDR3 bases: TGTGCCAGCAGCTTAGGGCGGGACTTATCCTACGAGCAGTACTTC.